This T cell receptor beta chain was sequenced during a study of tumor-infiltrating lymphocytes in localized non-small cell lung cancer. Across the whole study: Several tumor histologies, both smoking statuses, and some post-neoadjuvant chemotherapy samples were included. Resected tumor was paired with non-adjacent uninvolved lung from the same patient.

Study-level points and caveats: Available tissue quantity limited TCR sequencing to a patient subset. Compared with uninvolved lung, tumors showed higher T cell infiltration by TCRbeta sequencing.

The method was immunoSEQ multiplex PCR; TCRdb's version includes in-frame clones alone and lacks a portion of them. This table has some 6,800 clones, just under 65% appearing once. As to this clone: What it binds is not known.

This CDR3 is 16 amino acids long. CDR1 and CDR2 (germline): SGHRS, YFSETQ. V trimming: 7 bases; J trimming: 4 bases; junction bases outside the gene matches: 16. The sample taken for sequencing was uninvolved lung tissue not adjacent to the tumor. The sequence derives from a human donor with non-small cell lung cancer. The chain links TRBV5-1 to TRBJ1-2; 7 bases agree with TRBD1. CDR3 protein: CASREGHLGGSYGYTF. CDR3 DNA sequence: TGCGCCAGCCGTGAGGGCCACTTAGGGGGCAGCTATGGCTACACCTTC.